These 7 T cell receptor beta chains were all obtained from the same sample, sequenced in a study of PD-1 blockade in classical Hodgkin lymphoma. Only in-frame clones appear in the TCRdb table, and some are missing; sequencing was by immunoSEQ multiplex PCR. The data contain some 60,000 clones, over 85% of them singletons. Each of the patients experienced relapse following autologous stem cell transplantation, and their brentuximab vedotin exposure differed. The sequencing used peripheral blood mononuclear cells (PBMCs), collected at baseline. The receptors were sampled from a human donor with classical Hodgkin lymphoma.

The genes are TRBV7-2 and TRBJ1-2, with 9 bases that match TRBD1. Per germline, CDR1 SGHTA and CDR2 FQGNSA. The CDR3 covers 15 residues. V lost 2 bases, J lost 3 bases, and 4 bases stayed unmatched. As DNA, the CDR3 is TGTGCCAGCAGCTTACGGACAGGGGTTGACTATGGCTACACCTTC. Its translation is CASSLRTGVDYGYTF.

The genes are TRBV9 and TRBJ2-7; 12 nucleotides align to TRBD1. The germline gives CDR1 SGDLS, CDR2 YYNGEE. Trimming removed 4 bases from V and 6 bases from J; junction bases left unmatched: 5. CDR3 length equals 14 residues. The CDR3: CASSLGTGGLEQYF. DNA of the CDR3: TGTGCCAGCAGCCTTGGGACAGGGGGCCTCGAGCAGTACTTC.

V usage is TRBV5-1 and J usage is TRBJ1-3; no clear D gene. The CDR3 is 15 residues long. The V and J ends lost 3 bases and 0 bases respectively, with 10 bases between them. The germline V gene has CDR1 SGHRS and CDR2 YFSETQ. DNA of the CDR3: TGCGCCAGCAGCTCGTCGGGTTACTCTGGAAACACCATATATTTT. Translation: CASSSSGYSGNTIYF.

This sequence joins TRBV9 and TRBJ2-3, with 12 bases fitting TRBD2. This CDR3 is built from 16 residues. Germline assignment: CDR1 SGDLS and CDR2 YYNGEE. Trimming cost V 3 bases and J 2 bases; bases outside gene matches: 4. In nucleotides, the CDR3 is TGTGCCAGCAGCGCGACTAGCGGGAGACCCACAGATACGCAGTATTTT. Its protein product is CASSATSGRPTDTQYF.

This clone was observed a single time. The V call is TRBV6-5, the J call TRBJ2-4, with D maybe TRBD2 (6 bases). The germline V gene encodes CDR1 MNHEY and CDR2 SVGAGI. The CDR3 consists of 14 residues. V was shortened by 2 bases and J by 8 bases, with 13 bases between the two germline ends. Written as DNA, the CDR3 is TGTGCCAGCAGTTACGGAGGGGTGGGGGACATTCAGTACTTC. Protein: CASSYGGVGDIQYF.

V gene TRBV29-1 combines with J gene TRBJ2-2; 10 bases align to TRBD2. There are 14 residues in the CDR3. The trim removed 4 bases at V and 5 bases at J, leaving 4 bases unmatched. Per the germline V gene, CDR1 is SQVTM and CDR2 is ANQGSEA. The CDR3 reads CSVGTSGMTGELFF. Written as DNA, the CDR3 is TGCAGCGTTGGTACTAGCGGGATGACCGGGGAGCTGTTTTTT.

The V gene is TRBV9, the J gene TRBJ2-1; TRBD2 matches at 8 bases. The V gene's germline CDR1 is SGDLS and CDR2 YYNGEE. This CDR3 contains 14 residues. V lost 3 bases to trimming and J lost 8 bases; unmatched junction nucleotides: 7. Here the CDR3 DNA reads TGTGCCAGCAGCGCGCATGCCGGGGGGGATGAGCAGTTCTTC. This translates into CASSAHAGGDEQFF.